The present T cell receptor beta chain was sequenced within a study of T cell responses to AZD1222 COVID-19 vaccine. This clone was picked up a small number of times. There are 15 residues in the CDR3. The germline gives CDR1 SGHTA, CDR2 FQGNSA. Trimming removed 5 bases from V and 4 bases from J, with 12 bases in between. Generated by immunoSEQ multiplex PCR, the TCRdb table keeps only in-frame clones and is missing some. The data hold 99,000 or so clones, with around 90% observed a single time. This rearrangement joins TRBV7-2 to TRBJ1-6; D might be TRBD1 (6 bases). Here the sequenced sample was peripheral blood, taken on day 0 of AZD1222 vaccination. The sequence was collected from an adult in good health. CDR3 nucleotide sequence: TGTGCCAGCAGCCCTCAAAGGGGGTATAATTCACCCCTCCACTTT. Its protein is CASSPQRGYNSPLHF.